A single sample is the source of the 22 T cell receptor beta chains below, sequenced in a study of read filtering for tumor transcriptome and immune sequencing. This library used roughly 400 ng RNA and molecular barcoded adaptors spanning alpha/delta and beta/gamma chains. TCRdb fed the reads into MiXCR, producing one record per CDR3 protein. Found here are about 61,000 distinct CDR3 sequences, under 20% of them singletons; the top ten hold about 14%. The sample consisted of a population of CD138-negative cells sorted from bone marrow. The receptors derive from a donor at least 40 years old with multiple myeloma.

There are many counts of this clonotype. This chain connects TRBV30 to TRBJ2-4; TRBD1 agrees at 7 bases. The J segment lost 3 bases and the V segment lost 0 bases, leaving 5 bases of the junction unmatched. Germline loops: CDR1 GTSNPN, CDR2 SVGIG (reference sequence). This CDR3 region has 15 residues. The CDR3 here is CAWSVDRASKNIQYF. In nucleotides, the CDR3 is TGTGCCTGGAGTGTTGACAGGGCGAGCAAAAACATTCAGTACTTC.

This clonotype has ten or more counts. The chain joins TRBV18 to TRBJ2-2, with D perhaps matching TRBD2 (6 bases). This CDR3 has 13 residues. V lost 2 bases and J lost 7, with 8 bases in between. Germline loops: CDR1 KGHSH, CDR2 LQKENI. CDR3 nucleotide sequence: TGTGCCAGCTCACCAGGCGGGATCGGGGAGCTGTTTTTT. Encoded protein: CASSPGGIGELFF.

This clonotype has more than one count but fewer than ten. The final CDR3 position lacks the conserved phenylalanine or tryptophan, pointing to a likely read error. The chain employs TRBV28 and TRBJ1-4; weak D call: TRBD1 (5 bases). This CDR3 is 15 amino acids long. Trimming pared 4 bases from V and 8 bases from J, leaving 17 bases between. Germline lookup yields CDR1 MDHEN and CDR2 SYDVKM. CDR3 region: CASSSDRSRWEKLFS. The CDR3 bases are TGTGCCAGCAGTTCAGACAGAAGCCGATGGGAAAAACTGTTTTCT.

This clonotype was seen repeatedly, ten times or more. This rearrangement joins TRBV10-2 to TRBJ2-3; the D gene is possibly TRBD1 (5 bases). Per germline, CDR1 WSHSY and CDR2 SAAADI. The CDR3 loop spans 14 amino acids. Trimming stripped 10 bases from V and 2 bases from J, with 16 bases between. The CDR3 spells CATLPTVHTDTQYF. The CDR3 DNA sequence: TGCGCCACCCTACCGACAGTCCACACAGATACGCAGTATTTT.

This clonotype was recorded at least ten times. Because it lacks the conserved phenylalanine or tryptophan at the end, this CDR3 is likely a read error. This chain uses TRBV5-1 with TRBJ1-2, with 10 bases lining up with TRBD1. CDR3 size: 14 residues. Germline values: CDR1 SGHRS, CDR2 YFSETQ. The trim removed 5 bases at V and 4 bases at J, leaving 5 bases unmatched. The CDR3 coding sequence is TGCGCCAGCAGAGGACAGGGGGACGGCTATGGCTACACCCTC. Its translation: CASRGQGDGYGYTL.

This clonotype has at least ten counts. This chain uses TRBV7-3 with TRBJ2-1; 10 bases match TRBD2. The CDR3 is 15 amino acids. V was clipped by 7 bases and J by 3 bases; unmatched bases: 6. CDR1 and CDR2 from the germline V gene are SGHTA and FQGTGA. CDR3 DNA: TGTGCCAGCACCCTGGCTAGCGGGAGCTACAATGAGCAGTTCTTC. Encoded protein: CASTLASGSYNEQFF.

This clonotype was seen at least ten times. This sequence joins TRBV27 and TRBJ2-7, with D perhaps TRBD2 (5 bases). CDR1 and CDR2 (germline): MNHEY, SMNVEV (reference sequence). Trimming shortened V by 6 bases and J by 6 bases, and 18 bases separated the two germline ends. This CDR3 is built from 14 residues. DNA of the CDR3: TGTGCCAGCAGAGGACCCTCGGGGTCGGGCGAGCAGTACTTC. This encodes CASRGPSGSGEQYF.

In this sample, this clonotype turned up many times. This CDR3 reads CSARQANSGANVLTF. The CDR3 nucleotides read TGCAGTGCTAGACAGGCTAATTCTGGGGCCAACGTCCTGACTTTC. V and J are TRBV20-1 and TRBJ2-6; D remains unclear. The CDR3 loop spans 15 amino acids. Germline V gene sequence: CDR1 DFQATT, CDR2 SNEGSKA (reference sequence). V lost 2 bases to trimming and J lost 1 base, with 9 bases between them.

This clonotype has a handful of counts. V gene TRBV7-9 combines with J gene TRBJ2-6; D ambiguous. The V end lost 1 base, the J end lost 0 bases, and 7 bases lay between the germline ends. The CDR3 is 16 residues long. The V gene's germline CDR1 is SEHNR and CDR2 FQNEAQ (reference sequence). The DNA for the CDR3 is TGTGCCAGCAGCTTAGGGGGTTACTCTGGGGCCAACGTCCTGACTTTC. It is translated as CASSLGGYSGANVLTF.

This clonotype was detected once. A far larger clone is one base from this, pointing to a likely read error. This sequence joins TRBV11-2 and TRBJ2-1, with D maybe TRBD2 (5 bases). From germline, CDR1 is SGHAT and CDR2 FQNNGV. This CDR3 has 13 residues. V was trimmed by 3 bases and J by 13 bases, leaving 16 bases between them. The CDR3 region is CASSFLVGGDQFF. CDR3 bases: TGTGCCAGCAGCTTCTTAGTCGGAGGTGATCAGTTCTTC.

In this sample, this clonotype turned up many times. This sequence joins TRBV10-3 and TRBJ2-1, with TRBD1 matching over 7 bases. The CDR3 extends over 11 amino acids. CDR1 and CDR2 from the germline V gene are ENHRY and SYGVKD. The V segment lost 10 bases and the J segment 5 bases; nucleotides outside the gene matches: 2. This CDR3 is CATGQNNEQFF. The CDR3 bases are TGTGCCACGGGACAGAACAATGAGCAGTTCTTC.

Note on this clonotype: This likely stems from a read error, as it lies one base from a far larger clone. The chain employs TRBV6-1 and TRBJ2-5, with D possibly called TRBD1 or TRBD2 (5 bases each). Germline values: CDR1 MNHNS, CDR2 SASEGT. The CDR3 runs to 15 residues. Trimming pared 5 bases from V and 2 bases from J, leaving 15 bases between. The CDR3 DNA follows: TGTGCCAGCAGTTCCCGGGACGGAACACAAGAGACCCAGTACTTC. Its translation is CASSSRDGTQETQYF.

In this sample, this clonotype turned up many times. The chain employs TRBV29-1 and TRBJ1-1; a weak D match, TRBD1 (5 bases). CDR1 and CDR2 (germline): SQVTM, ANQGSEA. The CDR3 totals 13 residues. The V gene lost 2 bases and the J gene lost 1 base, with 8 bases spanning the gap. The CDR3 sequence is CSVEYRTNTEAFF. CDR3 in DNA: TGCAGCGTTGAATACAGGACGAACACTGAAGCTTTCTTT.

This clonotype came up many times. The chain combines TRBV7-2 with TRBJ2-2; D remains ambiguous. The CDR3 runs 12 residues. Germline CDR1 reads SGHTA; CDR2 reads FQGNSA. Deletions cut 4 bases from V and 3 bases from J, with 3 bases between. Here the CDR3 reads CASSSHTGELFF. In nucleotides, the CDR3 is TGTGCCAGCAGCTCACACACCGGGGAGCTGTTTTTT.

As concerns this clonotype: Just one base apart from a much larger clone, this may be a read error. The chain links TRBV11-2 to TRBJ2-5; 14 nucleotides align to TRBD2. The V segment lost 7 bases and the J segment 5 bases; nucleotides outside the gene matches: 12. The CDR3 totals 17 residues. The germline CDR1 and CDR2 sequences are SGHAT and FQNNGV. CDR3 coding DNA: TGTGCCAGCAACTCAGGGACTAGCGGGAGTATGAGGGAGACCCAGTACTTC. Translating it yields CASNSGTSGSMRETQYF.

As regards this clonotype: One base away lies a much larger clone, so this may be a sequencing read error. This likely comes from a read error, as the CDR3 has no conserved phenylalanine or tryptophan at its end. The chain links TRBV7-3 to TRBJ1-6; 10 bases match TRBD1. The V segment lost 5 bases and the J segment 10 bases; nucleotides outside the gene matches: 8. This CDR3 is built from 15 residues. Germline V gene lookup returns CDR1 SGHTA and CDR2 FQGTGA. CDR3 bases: TGTGCCAGCAGCCTGGACAGGGGGACAGGCTCACCCCTCCACTCT. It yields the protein CASSLDRGTGSPLHS.

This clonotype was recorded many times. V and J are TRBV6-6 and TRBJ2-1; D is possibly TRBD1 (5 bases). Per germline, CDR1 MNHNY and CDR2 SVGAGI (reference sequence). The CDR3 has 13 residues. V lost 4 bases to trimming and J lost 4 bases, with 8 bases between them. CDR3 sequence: CASSLDSYNEQFF. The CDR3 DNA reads TGTGCCAGCAGTTTAGACAGTTACAATGAGCAGTTCTTC.

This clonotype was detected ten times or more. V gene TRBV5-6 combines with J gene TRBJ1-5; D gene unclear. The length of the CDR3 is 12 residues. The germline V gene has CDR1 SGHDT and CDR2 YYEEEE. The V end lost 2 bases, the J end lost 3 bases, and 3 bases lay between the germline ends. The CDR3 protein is CASSFPNQPQHF. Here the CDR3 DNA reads TGTGCCAGCAGCTTTCCCAATCAGCCCCAGCATTTT. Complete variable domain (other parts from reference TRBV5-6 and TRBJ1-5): DAGVTQSPTHLIKTRGQQVTLRCSPKSGHDTVSWYQQALGQGPQFIFQYYEEEERQRGNFPDRFSGHQFPNYSSELNVNALLLGDSALYLCASSFPNQPQHFGDGTRLSIL.

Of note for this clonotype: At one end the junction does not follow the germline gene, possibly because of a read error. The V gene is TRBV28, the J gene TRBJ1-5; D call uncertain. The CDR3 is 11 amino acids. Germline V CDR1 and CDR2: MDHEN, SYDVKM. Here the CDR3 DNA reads TGTGCCAGCGGTTTGGGTTGGCCTCAGCATTTT. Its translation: CASGLGWPQHF.

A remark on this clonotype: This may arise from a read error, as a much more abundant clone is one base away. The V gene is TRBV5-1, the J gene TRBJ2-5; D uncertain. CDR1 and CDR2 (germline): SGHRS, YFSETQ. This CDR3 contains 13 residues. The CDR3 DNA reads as TGCGCCAGCAGCATCCTCATGGGTCAGACCCAGGACTTC. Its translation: CASSILMGQTQDF.

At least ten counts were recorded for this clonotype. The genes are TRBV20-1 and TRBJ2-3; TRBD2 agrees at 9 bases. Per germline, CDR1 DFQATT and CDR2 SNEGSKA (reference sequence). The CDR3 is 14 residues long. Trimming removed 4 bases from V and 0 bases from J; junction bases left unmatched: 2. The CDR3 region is CSAISGRSTDTQYF. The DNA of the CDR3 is TGCAGTGCTATTAGCGGGAGAAGCACAGATACGCAGTATTTT.

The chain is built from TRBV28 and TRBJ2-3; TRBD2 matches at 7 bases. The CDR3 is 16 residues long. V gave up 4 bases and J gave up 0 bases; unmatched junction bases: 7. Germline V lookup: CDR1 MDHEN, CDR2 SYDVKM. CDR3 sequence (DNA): TGTGCCAGCAGTTCCACTAGCGTCGCTAGCACAGATACGCAGTATTTT. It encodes CASSSTSVASTDTQYF.